A selection of T cell receptor beta chains follows, all from one sample in a study of human T cells and chemical hapten exposure. One entry per CDR3 protein, called by TCRdb with MiXCR from the RACE reads. The repertoire consists of 85,000 to 100,000 distinct CDR3 sequences, with approximately 11% occurring once and the leading ten covering about 2%. The sample in question was whole blood, obtained in connection with sensitization to the hapten diphenylcyclopropenone (DPC). These receptors originate from a man aged 40-49 years with alopecia areata. Some clones in this sample may be carry-over from other donors' samples. Each CDR3 is given with its conserved first and last residue. A D gene is named only where the DNA matches it firmly. Size values are once, few and many counts, or a class for expanded clones, and some rows have none.

j_call clone_size v_call d_call cdr3_aa cdr3_nt
TRBJ2-3 many TRBV27 - CASSLNPDPGTDTQYF TGTGCCAGCAGTTTAAATCCAGACCCCGGCACAGATACGCAGTATTTT
TRBJ2-5 - TRBV5-5 - CASSWDPKRETQYF TGTGCCAGCAGCTGGGACCCAAAGCGGGAGACCCAGTACTTC
TRBJ1-1 once TRBV29-1 TRBD1 CSVVLRDRVTEAFF TGCAGCGTAGTTCTCCGGGACAGGGTCACTGAAGCTTTCTTT
TRBJ1-2 few TRBV6-5 - CASSHYAGTNSNYGYTF TGTGCCAGCAGTCACTATGCCGGGACCAATTCTAACTATGGCTACACCTTC
TRBJ2-6 many TRBV14 - CASSPRQGGGANVLTF TGTGCCAGCAGCCCGAGACAGGGAGGAGGGGCCAACGTCCTGACTTTC
TRBJ1-1 medium-sized TRBV5-1 TRBD1 CASSVGTGNTEAFF TGCGCCAGCAGCGTCGGGACAGGGAACACTGAAGCTTTCTTT
TRBJ2-1 - TRBV7-9 - CATVNEQFF TGTGCCACCGTCAATGAGCAGTTCTTC
TRBJ2-7 few TRBV7-2 TRBD2 CASSSASGSRNEQYF TGTGCCAGCAGCTCAGCTAGCGGGAGTAGAAACGAGCAGTACTTC
TRBJ2-1 - TRBV11-1 TRBD2 CASSSGTRGGEFF TGTGCCAGCAGCTCCGGGACTAGGGGCGGCGAGTTCTTC
TRBJ2-1 - TRBV14 TRBD2 CASSQRVLAGADNEQFF TGTGCCAGCAGCCAAAGGGTACTAGCGGGAGCTGATAATGAGCAGTTCTTC
TRBJ2-1 - TRBV12-3/TRBV12-4 - CASSSLASGASYNEQFF TGTGCCAGCAGTTCCTTGGCGAGCGGAGCCTCCTACAATGAGCAGTTCTTC
TRBJ2-2 few TRBV2 - CASRGDNPNTGELFF TGTGCCAGCAGGGGAGACAATCCGAACACCGGGGAGCTGTTTTTT
TRBJ1-6 - TRBV12-3/TRBV12-4 TRBD1 CASSLQGAKHF TGTGCCAGCAGTTTACAGGGGGCTAAGCACTTT
TRBJ2-6 - TRBV7-2 - CASSLASGISGANVLTF TGTGCCAGCAGCTTAGCGAGTGGAATCTCTGGGGCCAACGTCCTGACTTTC
TRBJ2-1 few TRBV5-4 - CASSLVGVAGRFF TGTGCCAGCAGCTTGGTGGGAGTTGCAGGGAGGTTCTTC
TRBJ2-3 - TRBV9 - CASSVATPHQDLTDTQYF TGTGCCAGCAGCGTAGCTACCCCCCACCAAGACCTCACAGATACGCAGTATTTT
TRBJ2-5 few TRBV6-5 - CASSSDQETQYF TGTGCCAGCAGTTCGGATCAAGAGACCCAGTACTTC
TRBJ1-2 many TRBV2 - CASQGNGYTF TGTGCCAGCCAGGGGAATGGCTACACCTTC
TRBJ2-7 - TRBV28 - CASSFWEPRHRYEQYF TGTGCCAGCAGTTTTTGGGAACCGAGACACCGATACGAGCAGTACTTC
TRBJ2-3 - TRBV6-5 TRBD2 CASSYPGTSGRTDTQYF TGTGCCAGCAGTTACCCCGGGACTAGCGGACGCACAGATACGCAGTATTTT
TRBJ2-1 - TRBV14 TRBD1 CASSHRTGLTAIDNEQFF TGTGCCAGCAGCCATAGGACAGGTTTAACGGCCATCGACAATGAGCAGTTCTTC
TRBJ2-5 - TRBV5-1 TRBD1 CASSLGQGEETQYF TGCGCCAGCAGCCTGGGACAGGGTGAAGAGACCCAGTACTTC
TRBJ2-1 few TRBV19 TRBD2 CASSKGLAGAGSSSYNEQFF TGTGCCAGTAGTAAGGGACTAGCGGGAGCGGGGAGTAGCTCCTACAATGAGCAGTTCTTC
TRBJ2-1 - TRBV15 TRBD1 CATSEQQGAVSSYNEQFF TGTGCCACCAGCGAACAACAGGGGGCCGTTAGCTCCTACAATGAGCAGTTCTTC
TRBJ2-5 few TRBV20-1 - CSASRDTQETQYF TGCAGTGCTAGTAGGGACACCCAAGAGACCCAGTACTTC
TRBJ2-1 - TRBV7-2 - CASSPRGEQFF TGTGCCAGCAGCCCTCGCGGTGAGCAGTTCTTC
TRBJ2-4 - TRBV5-4 TRBD1 CASSLAGTGSRIQYF TGTGCCAGCAGCTTGGCTGGGACAGGGTCGCGGATTCAGTACTTC
TRBJ2-3 - TRBV5-1 TRBD2 CASSVGAGLALYF TGCGCCAGCAGCGTTGGGGCCGGACTAGCTTTGTATTTT
TRBJ2-5 few TRBV7-9 - CASSLWDSQETQYF TGTGCCAGCAGCTTATGGGACTCACAAGAGACCCAGTACTTC
TRBJ2-7 - TRBV20-1 TRBD2 CSAPIKTGGPYEQYF TGCAGTGCCCCGATCAAGACGGGGGGTCCCTACGAGCAGTACTTC
TRBJ1-5 few TRBV12-3/TRBV12-4 TRBD1 CASSPRGGNQPQHF TGTGCCAGCAGTCCCAGGGGGGGAAATCAGCCCCAGCATTTT
TRBJ2-5 few TRBV7-2 - CASSPPGAQETQYF TGTGCCAGCAGCCCGCCAGGGGCCCAAGAGACCCAGTACTTC
TRBJ2-1 - TRBV5-4 - CASSLGRGADNEQFF TGTGCCAGCAGCTTGGGGAGGGGTGCGGACAATGAGCAGTTCTTC
TRBJ2-3 - TRBV24-1 TRBD2 CATSDPWTSGRSSTDTQYF TGTGCCACCAGTGACCCCTGGACTAGCGGGCGATCTAGCACAGATACGCAGTATTTT
TRBJ2-7 - TRBV9 - CASSVEGSAYEQYF TGTGCCAGCAGCGTAGAGGGCAGCGCCTACGAGCAGTACTTC
TRBJ2-1 - TRBV14 TRBD1 CASSVLGQGAYNEQFF TGTGCCAGCAGCGTACTAGGACAGGGGGCTTACAATGAGCAGTTCTTC
TRBJ2-1 - TRBV30 TRBD2 CAWSVRVGTSGNEQFF TGTGCCTGGAGTGTACGGGTAGGGACTAGCGGTAATGAGCAGTTCTTC
TRBJ1-4 - TRBV7-8 - CASTRGVLATNEKLFF TGTGCCAGCACCCGCGGGGTCCTAGCAACTAATGAAAAACTGTTTTTT
TRBJ1-1 - TRBV5-1 - CASSLILNTEAFF TGCGCCAGCAGCTTAATTTTGAACACTGAAGCTTTCTTT